Shown below are 14 T cell receptor beta chains from a single sample sequenced in a study of CD8+ T cells in alopecia areata. cDNA reverse transcribed from extracted RNA served as the sequencing template. The method was immunoSEQ multiplex PCR; TCRdb's version includes in-frame clones alone and lacks a portion of them. This sample comprises more than 250,000 clones, none seen once only. Markers including CD4, CD8alpha, NKG2D and NKG2ACE guided sorting of pooled cutaneous lymph node cells. Sequenced input: CD4+ T cells sorted from a lymph node. These receptors were obtained from a C3H/HeJ mouse with alopecia areata. The strain's MHC haplotype is H2-k.

This clone showed up just a few times. The gene names given are mouse names. Read sequence stops 4 residues before the CDR3 end, and the germline J gene provides the missing end. This chain connects TRBV13-2 to TRBJ2-1; 8 bases line up with TRBD2. Per germline, CDR1 NNHNN and CDR2 SYGAGS (reference sequence). The CDR3 contains 15 residues. Trimming cost V 0 bases and J 2 bases; bases outside gene matches: 1. The CDR3 DNA, read in part, is TGTGCCAGCGGTGATGCTGGGGGGCACTATGCT. It codes for CASGDAGGHYA. The entire CDR3 protein is CASGDAGGHYAEQFF.

There are a few counts of this clone. Here the gene names and germline are mouse. Sequencing ends 4 residues short of the CDR3 end; the germline J gene provides the rest. Other DNA sequences within the sample encode an identical CDR3. The chain couples TRBV19 to TRBJ2-2, with 8 bases lining up with TRBD1. Germline V gives CDR1 FNHDT, CDR2 SITEND (reference sequence). This CDR3 comprises 15 residues. V was clipped by 5 bases and J by 0 bases; unmatched bases: 3. CDR3: CASRPGQANTGQLYF. CDR3 bases read: TGTGCCAGCAGACCGGGACAGGCAAACACCGGG.

A note on this clone: Gene names are the mouse ones. Coverage ceases 4 residues before the CDR3 finishes, and the germline J gene fills in the end. In the same sample, other DNA sequences code for this CDR3. The V and J genes are TRBV5 and TRBJ2-7; D is unresolved. Trimming took off 0 bases at V and 3 bases at J, with 6 bases between the two ends. The CDR3 loop spans 13 amino acids. From germline, CDR1 is LGHNA and CDR2 YNLKQL (reference sequence). CDR3 DNA (partial): TGTGCCAGCAGCCAAGAGGCTGGCTAT. It is translated as CASSQEAGY. The whole CDR3 is CASSQEAGYEQYF.

The sample holds a few counts of this clone. All gene names here are mouse names. With the read ending 4 residues before the CDR3 end, the germline J gene is used to fill in that end. V is TRBV1 and J is TRBJ2-1; 7 bases map to TRBD1. The V gene's germline CDR1 is NSQYPW and CDR2 LRSPGD (reference sequence). The CDR3 is 13 residues long. CDR3 in amino acids: CTCSVTGLAEQFF. The covered CDR3 bases are TGCACCTGCAGTGTGACAGGGCTGGCT.

This clone turned up a few times. Gene names denote mouse genes. The missing CDR3 end, 4 residues past where the read stops, is filled in from the germline J gene. The rearrangement links TRBV13-1 to TRBJ2-2; no clear D. This CDR3 has 12 residues. V gave up 5 bases and J gave up 4 bases, with 6 bases separating them. The germline gives CDR1 NSHNY, CDR2 SYGAGN. Partial CDR3 DNA: TGTGCCAGCAGCCGAGGCACCGGG. As protein: CASSRGTG. The full CDR3 is CASSRGTGQLYF.

Points on this clone: Gene names follow the mouse nomenclature. The read gets to within 4 residues of the CDR3 end, and the germline J gene fills in the rest. The chain recombines TRBV4 with TRBJ2-5; weak D call: TRBD2 (5 bases). There are 13 residues in the CDR3. V dropped 3 bases and J dropped 2 bases, with 6 bases sitting between them. In germline, CDR1 is LGHDT, CDR2 YNNKQL (reference sequence). The CDR3 DNA, read in part, is TGTGCCAGCAGCTACTGGGCCCAAGAC. This codes for CASSYWAQD. In full, the CDR3 is CASSYWAQDTQYF.

Points on this clone: These gene names are mouse names. The read halts 4 residues ahead of the CDR3 end, with the missing end drawn from the germline J gene. The chain is built from TRBV13-3 and TRBJ2-2; TRBD1 is a possible D gene (6 bases). The CDR3 covers 16 residues. Germline V lookup: CDR1 NNHDY, CDR2 SYVADS. Trimming cost V 1 base and J 0 bases, with 10 bases left between them. The CDR3 region is CASSDTGQSNTGQLYF. CDR3 DNA, as far as it was read: TGTGCCAGCAGTGATACGGGACAATCAAACACCGGG.

A few counts support this clone. The listed genes are named as in mouse. From the germline J gene comes the end of the CDR3, since the read stops 4 residues before it. The chain combines TRBV1 with TRBJ1-1; 9 bases map to TRBD1. Trimming cost V 0 bases and J 1 base; bases outside gene matches: 0. The germline V gene has CDR1 NSQYPW and CDR2 LRSPGD (reference sequence). The CDR3 is 15 amino acids. The covered CDR3 bases are TGCACCTGCAGTGCAGAGGGACAGGGGAACACA. Its translation: CTCSAEGQGNT. The full CDR3 protein reads CTCSAEGQGNTEVFF.

This clone was recorded at least ten times. Gene labels here are mouse ones. The read terminates 4 residues ahead of where the CDR3 ends, so the germline J gene completes it. Other DNA sequences in this specimen translate into the identical CDR3. The chain is built from TRBV1 and TRBJ2-1, with 9 bases aligning to TRBD2. The CDR3 has 15 amino acids. Per germline, CDR1 NSQYPW and CDR2 LRSPGD (reference sequence). The trim removed 1 base at V and 2 bases at J, leaving 0 bases unmatched. The CDR3 sequence: CTCSAGTGDYAEQFF. The CDR3 DNA, read in part, is TGCACCTGCAGTGCAGGGACTGGGGACTATGCT.

Only a few counts were recorded for this clone. The gene symbols are mouse symbols. The missing CDR3 end, 4 residues past where the read stops, is filled in from the germline J gene. This rearrangement joins TRBV31 to TRBJ2-2; TRBD2 might be the D (6 bases). The CDR3 consists of 14 residues. V lost 1 base to trimming and J lost 4 bases, with 10 bases between them. Germline V lookup: CDR1 GKSSPN, CDR2 SITVG. CDR3 amino acids: CAWSPGGGTGQLYF. Partial CDR3 DNA: TGTGCCTGGAGTCCGGGGGGAGGCACCGGG. Drawing the rest from reference TRBV31 and TRBJ2-2, the complete variable domain is AQTIHQWPVAEIKAVGSPLSLGCTIKGKSSPNLYWYWQATGGTLQQLFYSITVGQVESVVQLNLSASRPKDDQFILSTEKLLLSHSGFYLCAWSPGGGTGQLYFGEGSKLTVL.

On this clone itself: Each gene name is a mouse one. The read ends 4 residues early relative to the CDR3; the germline J gene fills the gap. The rearrangement uses TRBV19 and TRBJ2-7; 7 bases map to TRBD2. The ends lost 2 bases at V and 3 bases at J; junction bases unmatched: 5. Germline-derived CDR1 and CDR2 are FNHDT and SITEND (reference sequence). The CDR3 spans 14 residues. The DNA read from the CDR3 is TGTGCCAGCAGTATCAACCTGGGGGTCTAT. Translated: CASSINLGVY. The whole CDR3 region reads CASSINLGVYEQYF.

On this clone itself: Gene names are the mouse ones. Read coverage stops 3 residues before the CDR3 terminus; the germline J gene supplies the remainder. This same CDR3 is encoded by further DNA sequences in the sample. This chain joins TRBV5 and TRBJ1-6; 7 positions match TRBD1. TRBJ1-6 is identified as an open reading frame with a role that is uncertain. Trimming took 3 bases from V and 7 from J; bases not matched to a gene: 3. The CDR3 totals 14 residues. CDR1 and CDR2 (germline): LGHNA, YNLKQL (reference sequence). The CDR3 bases that were read are TGTGCCAGCAGCCAGGGGGACAGCAATTCGCCC. It specifies CASSQGDSNSP. The complete CDR3 protein is CASSQGDSNSPLYF.

Turning to this clone: Germline and genes: mouse. Read coverage stops 4 residues before the CDR3 terminus; the germline J gene supplies the remainder. This chain joins TRBV17 and TRBJ2-5; TRBD2 matches 7 bases. J was trimmed by 2 bases and V by 3 bases; bases with no gene match: 2. CDR3 length equals 14 residues. Germline V gives CDR1 MNHDT, CDR2 YYDKIL. CDR3 bases read: TGTGCTAGCAGTAGTCGACTGGGCCAAGAC. It encodes CASSSRLGQD. The full-length CDR3 reads as CASSSRLGQDTQYF.

To note about this clone: The gene symbols are mouse symbols. This CDR3 is CASSRHPANSDYTF. The sequenced CDR3 bases are TGTGCCAGCAGTCGACACCCTGCAAACTCC. The V gene is TRBV13-1, the J gene TRBJ1-2; D is unresolved. The read ends 4 residues before the CDR3 terminus; that terminus is restored from the germline J gene. Trimming shortened V by 4 bases and J by 0 bases, and 10 bases separated the two germline ends. This CDR3 region has 14 residues. Germline CDR1 is NSHNY and CDR2 is SYGAGN.